Each of the 11 T cell receptor beta chains below was sequenced from the same sample in a study of blood T cell repertoires in COVID-19. The table came from immunoSEQ multiplex PCR; TCRdb's copy has only in-frame clones and leaves some out. In the table there are 45,000 to 55,000 clones, around 86% of which are singletons. Material: peripheral blood. The receptors here all came from a man aged 45-65 years with active COVID-19.

V is TRBV27 and J is TRBJ1-5, with D unresolved. Trimming stripped 6 bases from V and 7 bases from J, with 13 bases between. The CDR3 length is 13 residues. Germline V gives CDR1 MNHEY, CDR2 SMNVEV (reference sequence). The CDR3 DNA follows: TGTGCCAGCAGCCGGGAGGGTCAACAGCCCCAGCATTTT. It encodes CASSREGQQPQHF.

The CDR3 loop is CASSLGSAGGDEQYF. The CDR3 DNA follows: TGTGCCAGCAGCTTAGGATCAGCGGGGGGGGACGAGCAGTACTTC. The V and J genes are TRBV7-8 and TRBJ2-7; 10 nucleotides match TRBD2. J lost 5 bases, V lost 1 base, and 5 bases had no gene match. Germline V gene lookup returns CDR1 SGHVS and CDR2 FQNEAQ. The CDR3 runs 15 residues.

The gene calls are TRBV25-1 and TRBJ2-7, with 10 nucleotides matching TRBD2. Germline V lookup: CDR1 MGHDK, CDR2 SYGVNS. The CDR3 is 15 residues long. Germline trimming cut 3 bases from V and 2 bases from J; bases unmatched to any gene: 4. The CDR3 here is CASSEPLAGAYEQYF. CDR3 nucleotide sequence: TGTGCCAGCAGTGAGCCTCTAGCGGGAGCCTACGAGCAGTACTTC.

The chain is built from TRBV7-2 and TRBJ2-5, with D perhaps matching TRBD2 (7 bases). Between the trimmed V and J ends, which lost 3 bases and 1 base, there was a span of 9 bases. CDR1 is SGHTA and CDR2 is FQGNSA in the germline V gene. The CDR3 has 14 amino acids. CDR3 protein: CASSFGGLQETQYF. The DNA for the CDR3 is TGTGCCAGCAGCTTCGGGGGGCTCCAAGAGACCCAGTACTTC.

The chain joins TRBV7-3 to TRBJ2-3; D is ambiguous. Between the trimmed V and J ends, which lost 1 base and 1 base, there was a span of 6 bases. Germline V gene lookup returns CDR1 SGHTA and CDR2 FQGTGA. This CDR3 has 14 residues. CDR3 coding DNA: TGTGCCAGCAGCTTAAACCTACGCACAGATACGCAGTATTTT. It yields the protein CASSLNLRTDTQYF.

The chain carries TRBV4-3 and TRBJ1-3; D unclear. Germline V lookup: CDR1 LGHNA, CDR2 YSLEER. This CDR3 is 17 amino acids long. V was clipped by 0 bases and J by 0 bases, with 12 bases between them. CDR3 DNA: TGCGCCAGCAGCCAAGACGAGGTTTTCCGCTCTGGAAACACCATATATTTT. This gives the protein CASSQDEVFRSGNTIYF.

The chain couples TRBV15 to TRBJ2-1; no reliable D call. CDR1 is LNHNV, CDR2 YYDKDF, per germline (reference sequence). V lost 0 bases and J 5 bases, leaving 8 bases between the germline ends. This CDR3 region has 14 residues. Written as DNA, the CDR3 is TGTGCCACCAGCAGAGATAAACTTAACAATGAGCAGTTCTTC. It translates to CATSRDKLNNEQFF.

The chain is built from TRBV7-8 and TRBJ1-1, with D tentatively TRBD1 (5 bases). The CDR3 length is 16 residues. Germline V gives CDR1 SGHVS, CDR2 FQNEAQ. Trimming left V 3 bases short and J 0 bases short, with 14 bases between. The CDR3, as DNA: TGTGCCAGCAGCTTTTCCGGAGCAGGGATGAACACTGAAGCTTTCTTT. Amino acids: CASSFSGAGMNTEAFF.

This clone was counted a single time. The chain employs TRBV18 and TRBJ2-3; 10 bases map to TRBD2. Per germline, CDR1 KGHSH and CDR2 LQKENI. CDR3 size: 16 residues. V shed 3 bases, J shed 1 base, and the junction held 4 bases outside the gene matches. The DNA for the CDR3 is TGTGCCAGCTCACCTCCTAGCGGGAGCGGCACAGATACGCAGTATTTT. This translates into CASSPPSGSGTDTQYF.

This chain links TRBV7-3 with TRBJ2-5, with D maybe TRBD1 (6 bases). Germline CDR1 SGHTA, CDR2 FQGTGA. This CDR3 is built from 15 residues. V dropped 4 bases and J dropped 1 base, with 13 bases sitting between them. The CDR3 is CASSSLGQGQETQYF. The CDR3 coding sequence is TGTGCCAGCAGCTCACTGGGACAAGGCCAAGAGACCCAGTACTTC.

The chain joins TRBV2 to TRBJ1-1; the D is unclear. This CDR3 is 12 amino acids long. V gave up 10 bases and J gave up 7 bases, with 16 bases separating them. CDR1 and CDR2 (germline): SNHLY, FYNNEI. The CDR3 sequence: CATSREGVEAFF. CDR3 nucleotides: TGTGCCACGAGCCGTGAGGGCGTTGAAGCTTTCTTT.